One sample yielded the 30 T cell receptor beta chains listed below, sequenced in a study of identifying expanded T cells in peripheral blood (dated by TCRdb to the late 2010s). Library generation was performed with the immunoSEQ multiplex PCR assay. This immuneACCESS table, as held by TCRdb, lists in-frame sequences with V and J called but not all clones. Of the missing ones, under half trace to an unresolved V gene in checked studies; the others have no known cause. In this sample the table shows just under 65,000 clones, about 89% of which occur a single time. Together, the top ten hold under 5% of the sample. Sequencing was done on a sample of blood. The receptor source for this set is a person aged 18 to 70 in good health.

The genes are TRBV6-4 and TRBJ2-1; 8 bases are shared with TRBD2. This CDR3 has 15 residues. Germline V gene lookup returns CDR1 MRHNA and CDR2 SNTAGT. The ends lost 6 bases at V and 5 bases at J; junction bases unmatched: 9. CDR3 loop: CASSPTGGENNEQFF. The CDR3 nucleotides are TGTGCCAGCAGCCCCACGGGGGGGGAGAACAATGAGCAGTTCTTC.

The chain combines TRBV6-1 with TRBJ1-5; 10 positions match TRBD1. Germline CDR1 MNHNS, CDR2 SASEGT. Unmatched junction bases numbered 5, after V lost 2 bases and J lost 4 bases. CDR3 length: 16 residues. CDR3 sequence (DNA): TGTGCCAGCAGTGAACTACCGGGACAGGGGAATCAGCCCCAGCATTTT. This encodes CASSELPGQGNQPQHF.

The V gene is TRBV6-1, the J gene TRBJ2-1; D is perhaps TRBD2 (7 bases). The germline gives CDR1 MNHNS, CDR2 SASEGT. Between the trimmed V and J ends, which lost 2 bases and 7 bases, there was a span of 18 bases. The CDR3 sequence is 16 residues long. CDR3 DNA: TGTGCCAGCAGTGAAAGTTTGCGGGAGAGGGGGAATGAGCAGTTCTTC. The encoded protein is CASSESLRERGNEQFF.

The V and J genes are TRBV4-2 and TRBJ1-5; D gene uncertain. Germline V gene sequence: CDR1 LGHNA, CDR2 YNFKEQ. Trimming removed 0 bases at V and 0 bases at J, with 6 bases between. This CDR3 is 15 amino acids long. CDR3 in amino acids: CASSQDRVSNQPQHF. As DNA, the CDR3 is TGTGCCAGCAGCCAAGATCGGGTTAGCAATCAGCCCCAGCATTTT.

The chain employs TRBV11-2 and TRBJ2-3; unclear D gene. The germline V gene encodes CDR1 SGHAT and CDR2 FQNNGV. The CDR3 extends over 14 amino acids. V lost 2 bases and J lost 1, with 7 bases in between. The CDR3 DNA sequence: TGTGCCAGCAGCTTATTATTGCGCACAGATACGCAGTATTTT. Amino acid sequence: CASSLLLRTDTQYF.

V and J are TRBV5-1 and TRBJ2-5; D not certain. Germline CDR1 is SGHRS and CDR2 is YFSETQ. The CDR3 contains 11 residues. Trimming left V 1 base short and J 5 bases short, with 3 bases between. The CDR3 sequence is CASSLLETQYF. The DNA of the CDR3 is TGCGCCAGCAGCTTGCTGGAGACCCAGTACTTC.

V and J are TRBV29-1 and TRBJ2-1; 13 bases line up with TRBD2. The germline V gene has CDR1 SQVTM and CDR2 ANQGSEA. This CDR3 has 15 amino acids. After removal of 6 bases from V and 2 bases from J, the junction contained 4 bases not matched to a gene. DNA for the CDR3: TGCAGCGTCGTCGGGACTAGCGGGGCCTACAATGAGCAGTTCTTC. This codes for CSVVGTSGAYNEQFF.

This chain connects TRBV4-2 to TRBJ2-7, with a tentative D call TRBD1 (6 bases). Germline lookup yields CDR1 LGHNA and CDR2 YNFKEQ. The CDR3 sequence is 16 residues long. V dropped 1 base and J dropped 1 base, with 14 bases sitting between them. CDR3: CASSQGGAGVSYEQYF. The CDR3 DNA reads TGTGCCAGCAGCCAAGGGGGCGCAGGGGTGTCCTACGAGCAGTACTTC.

The rearrangement joins TRBV4-1 to TRBJ2-5, with 9 bases identical to TRBD1. The germline V gene encodes CDR1 MGHRA and CDR2 YSYEKL. The CDR3 loop spans 16 amino acids. The junction had 10 bases not matched to a gene; V was cut back by 6 bases and J by 2 bases. The CDR3 reads CASRRIGQGRQETQYF. The CDR3 nucleotides are TGCGCCAGCAGGCGTATTGGACAGGGGAGACAAGAGACCCAGTACTTC.

The genes are TRBV4-1 and TRBJ1-5; D is unresolved. CDR1 and CDR2 from the germline V gene are MGHRA and YSYEKL. Trimming stripped 0 bases from V and 7 bases from J, with 10 bases between. The CDR3 length is 14 residues. CDR3 sequence reads: CASSQEEGWQPQHF. The CDR3, as DNA: TGCGCCAGCAGCCAAGAGGAGGGCTGGCAGCCCCAGCATTTT.

The V gene is TRBV6-1, the J gene TRBJ1-2, with D hard to call. CDR3 length: 13 amino acids. V dropped 6 bases and J dropped 2 bases, with 10 bases sitting between them. Germline V gene lookup returns CDR1 MNHNS and CDR2 SASEGT. The CDR3 is CASRFSQNYGYTF. DNA of the CDR3: TGTGCCAGCAGGTTCTCCCAGAACTATGGCTACACCTTC.

V usage is TRBV27 and J usage is TRBJ2-3, with TRBD2 identical over 15 bases. CDR3 length: 18 residues. Germline V CDR1 and CDR2: MNHEY, SMNVEV (reference sequence). After removal of 5 bases from V and 1 base from J, the junction contained 7 bases not matched to a gene. As DNA, the CDR3 is TGTGCCAGCAGTCCTGGGACTAGCGGGGGGAAGGGCACAGATACGCAGTATTTT. The encoded protein is CASSPGTSGGKGTDTQYF.

This clone was detected once. The gene calls are TRBV10-3 and TRBJ1-5; D is perhaps TRBD1 (5 bases). Trimming removed 3 bases from V and 9 bases from J, with 12 bases in between. The CDR3 is 13 amino acids. In germline, CDR1 is ENHRY, CDR2 SYGVKD. The CDR3 protein is CAISDLGGSPQHF. The CDR3 coding sequence is TGTGCCATCAGTGACTTGGGGGGGTCGCCCCAGCATTTT.

This chain links TRBV6-5 with TRBJ1-6; 7 bases line up with TRBD1. The V segment lost 8 bases and the J segment 6 bases; nucleotides outside the gene matches: 7. There are 14 residues in the CDR3. Germline CDR1 and CDR2: MNHEY and SVGAGI. This CDR3 reads CASSDRDGNSPLHF. Here the CDR3 DNA reads TGTGCCAGCTCCGACAGGGACGGTAATTCACCCCTCCACTTT.

J is TRBJ1-2 and V is TRBV28; D is undetermined. The CDR3 has 12 amino acids. Germline CDR1 is MDHEN and CDR2 is SYDVKM. V dropped 8 bases and J dropped 5 bases, with 12 bases sitting between them. The CDR3 DNA reads as TGTGCCAGCGTCGACGGCGAGTATGGCTACACCTTC. This sequence encodes CASVDGEYGYTF.

The chain carries TRBV11-2 and TRBJ2-7, with 9 bases lining up with TRBD1. Germline trimming cut 3 bases from V and 4 bases from J; bases unmatched to any gene: 4. From germline, CDR1 is SGHAT and CDR2 FQNNGV. The CDR3 is 14 amino acids. CDR3 amino acids: CASSLTGGPYEQYF. The CDR3 DNA reads as TGTGCCAGCAGCTTGACAGGGGGACCTTACGAGCAGTACTTC.

The CDR3 DNA reads as TGCGCCAGCAGACTAACAGGTCCTAGCACAGATACGCAGTATTTT. Residues: CASRLTGPSTDTQYF. V usage is TRBV23-1 and J usage is TRBJ2-3; perhaps TRBD1 as D (5 bases). TRBV23-1 is an ORF, with its function uncertain. The CDR3 extends over 15 amino acids. The ends were cut back, 6 bases at V and 0 bases at J, with 13 bases in the middle.

The rearrangement uses TRBV6-4 and TRBJ2-3; D not certain. This CDR3 spans 13 amino acids. The V gene's germline CDR1 is MRHNA and CDR2 SNTAGT. Trimming took 3 bases from V and 2 from J, leaving 6 bases between them. This CDR3 is CASSEKTTDTQYF. CDR3 nucleotide sequence: TGTGCCAGCAGTGAAAAGACCACAGATACGCAGTATTTT.

The table lists this clone with a few counts. The rearrangement links TRBV30 to TRBJ1-1, with D unclear. The V and J ends lost 0 bases and 4 bases respectively, with 6 bases between them. The CDR3 loop spans 12 amino acids. Per germline, CDR1 GTSNPN and CDR2 SVGIG (reference sequence). The CDR3 reads CAWSVSVTEAFF. DNA for the CDR3: TGTGCCTGGAGTGTATCGGTCACTGAAGCTTTCTTT. Looking up the rest from reference TRBV30 and TRBJ1-1 gives the full variable domain: SQTIHQWPATLVQPVGSPLSLECTVEGTSNPNLYWYRQAAGRGLQLLFYSVGIGQISSEVPQNLSASRPQDRQFILSSKKLLLSDSGFYLCAWSVSVTEAFFGQGTRLTVV.

This chain uses TRBV7-3 with TRBJ2-7; maybe TRBD2 (6 bases). The CDR3 spans 14 residues. CDR1 is SGHTA, CDR2 FQGTGA, per germline. V gave up 2 bases and J gave up 0 bases, with 8 bases separating them. CDR3 coding DNA: TGTGCCAGCAGCTTACGGGGAGGCTCCTACGAGCAGTACTTC. Its translation is CASSLRGGSYEQYF.

In its sample, this clone was seen a few times. The chain carries TRBV6-1 and TRBJ2-3, with D perhaps TRBD1 (6 bases). The CDR3 consists of 15 residues. Germline V gives CDR1 MNHNS, CDR2 SASEGT. V gave up 2 bases and J gave up 4 bases, with 13 bases separating them. CDR3 sequence (DNA): TGTGCCAGCAGTGAACGGAGCGAGGGGGCAGATACGCAGTATTTT. Translating gives CASSERSEGADTQYF.

The chain couples TRBV7-9 to TRBJ1-4; TRBD1 is a possible D gene (6 bases). Trimming removed 4 bases at V and 7 bases at J, with 10 bases between. Germline CDR1 and CDR2: SEHNR and FQNEAQ (reference sequence). The CDR3 has 13 residues. CDR3: CASSSTGFEKLFF. The CDR3 DNA sequence: TGTGCCAGCAGCTCGACAGGCTTTGAAAAACTGTTTTTT.

The chain joins TRBV5-4 to TRBJ2-5; 10 bases fit TRBD1. Trimming cost V 3 bases and J 4 bases; bases outside gene matches: 9. The CDR3 covers 16 residues. The germline V gene encodes CDR1 SGHNT and CDR2 YYREEE (reference sequence). The CDR3: CASSWTDRGTGETQYF. CDR3 sequence (DNA): TGTGCCAGCAGCTGGACGGACAGGGGGACTGGAGAGACCCAGTACTTC.

The V and J genes are TRBV5-1 and TRBJ2-5; D gene unclear. Germline V gene lookup returns CDR1 SGHRS and CDR2 YFSETQ. Trimming stripped 8 bases from V and 2 bases from J, with 16 bases between. This CDR3 contains 14 residues. The CDR3 sequence is CASRVYTFQETQYF. The DNA of the CDR3 is TGCGCCAGTCGGGTGTATACATTTCAAGAGACCCAGTACTTC.

V is TRBV7-9 and J is TRBJ2-2; 9 nucleotides align to TRBD1. The germline gives CDR1 SEHNR, CDR2 FQNEAQ (reference sequence). The V segment lost 1 base and the J segment 4 bases; nucleotides outside the gene matches: 1. This CDR3 is 15 amino acids long. This chain's CDR3 is CASSLGTGATGELFF. The CDR3 nucleotides are TGTGCCAGCAGCTTAGGGACAGGGGCCACCGGGGAGCTGTTTTTT. The full variable domain, in which reference TRBV7-9 and TRBJ2-2 provide the parts outside the CDR3, is DTGVSQNPRHKITKRGQNVTFRCDPISEHNRLYWYRQTLGQGPEFLTYFQNEAQLEKSRLLSDRFSAERPKGSFSTLEIQRTEQGDSAMYLCASSLGTGATGELFFGEGSRLTVL.

This clone appeared once. CDR3 in amino acids: CASSFGGSRQETQYF. DNA for the CDR3: TGTGCCAGCAGCTTTGGGGGGTCCCGACAAGAGACCCAGTACTTC. The chain has TRBV7-2 and TRBJ2-5; possible D gene TRBD2, 6 bases. There are 15 residues in the CDR3. V was trimmed by 3 bases and J by 2 bases, leaving 13 bases between them. The V gene's germline CDR1 is SGHTA and CDR2 FQGNSA.

This chain joins TRBV30 and TRBJ1-3; 7 bases agree with TRBD1. The V segment lost 8 bases and the J segment 0 bases; nucleotides outside the gene matches: 1. The CDR3 covers 12 residues. Per germline, CDR1 GTSNPN and CDR2 SVGIG (reference sequence). CDR3 residues: CAGTDSGNTIYF. The CDR3 region has the DNA TGTGCCGGGACAGACTCTGGAAACACCATATATTTT.

The chain carries TRBV7-9 and TRBJ1-4; D uncertain. This CDR3 has 16 residues. Germline values: CDR1 SEHNR, CDR2 FQNEAQ (reference sequence). V was clipped by 5 bases and J by 8 bases, with 21 bases between them. CDR3 loop: CASSPTMTSGHEKLFF. For the CDR3, the DNA is TGTGCCAGCAGCCCAACCATGACAAGCGGGCACGAAAAACTGTTTTTT.

The chain couples TRBV4-1 to TRBJ1-4, with D tentatively TRBD1 (5 bases). V lost 0 bases to trimming and J lost 3 bases, with 8 bases between them. CDR1 is MGHRA and CDR2 is YSYEKL in the germline V gene. The CDR3 is 15 residues long. CDR3 coding DNA: TGCGCCAGCAGCCAAGAGACAGCGCCTAATGAAAAACTGTTTTTT. Translated, it gives CASSQETAPNEKLFF.

The chain combines TRBV4-2 with TRBJ1-6; 8 positions agree with TRBD1. This CDR3 is built from 16 residues. Trimming at V came to 0 bases and at J to 9 bases, leaving 7 bases not matched to a gene. Per the germline V gene, CDR1 is LGHNA and CDR2 is YNFKEQ. CDR3 amino acids: CASSQDLGTGFSPLHF. The CDR3 DNA is TGTGCCAGCAGCCAAGATTTGGGGACAGGTTTTTCACCCCTCCACTTT.